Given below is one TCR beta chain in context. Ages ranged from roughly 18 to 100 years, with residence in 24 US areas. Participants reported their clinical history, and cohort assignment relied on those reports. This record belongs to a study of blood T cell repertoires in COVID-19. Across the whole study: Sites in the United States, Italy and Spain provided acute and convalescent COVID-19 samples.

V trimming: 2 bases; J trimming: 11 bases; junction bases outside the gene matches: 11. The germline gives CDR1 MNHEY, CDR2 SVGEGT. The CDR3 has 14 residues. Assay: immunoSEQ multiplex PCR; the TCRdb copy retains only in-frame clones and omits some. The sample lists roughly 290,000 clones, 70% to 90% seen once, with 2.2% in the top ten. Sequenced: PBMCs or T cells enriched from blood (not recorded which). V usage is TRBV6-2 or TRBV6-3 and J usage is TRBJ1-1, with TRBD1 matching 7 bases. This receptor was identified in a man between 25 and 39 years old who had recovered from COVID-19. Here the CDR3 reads CASSYGQVGREAFF. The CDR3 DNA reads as TGTGCCAGCAGTTACGGACAGGTAGGGAGAGAGGCTTTCTTT.